This TCR beta chain was sequenced for a study of blood T cell repertoires in COVID-19. On the study more broadly: Researchers got acute and convalescent COVID-19 samples from the United States, Italy and Spain. T cells, B-cell-depleted T cells, or PBMCs supplied cDNA or gDNA.

Authors' methods: How many nucleated cells were present was estimated from reference gene primer amplification. Some clones are missing from TCRdb's copy, which holds only in-frame ones; the method was immunoSEQ multiplex PCR. The DNA gave D and trimming, while V, J and clone size come from that table. The profile shows about 210,000 clones, about 83% of them singletons. Trimming cost V 0 bases and J 3 bases, with 18 bases left between them. The germline gives CDR1 MGHRA, CDR2 YSYEKL. The CDR3 covers 18 residues. The origin of this receptor is a woman aged 45-59 years with acute or convalescent COVID-19. V is TRBV4-1 and J is TRBJ1-3; tentatively, D is TRBD1 (5 bases). The sequenced material came from peripheral blood. The CDR3 region has the DNA TGCGCCAGCAGCCAAGATGACTCGGGGCAGGGAGGTGGAAACACCATATATTTT. Its protein is CASSQDDSGQGGGNTIYF.